This passage covers 28 T cell receptor beta chains from one sample sequenced in a study of T cells in Graves' hyperthyroidism and ophthalmopathy. Amplification of TCR beta CDR3 regions was performed using RNA transcripts as template. First-round RT-PCR targeting the TCR CDR3 was performed with the HTBI primer set. TCRdb re-called the multiplex PCR reads through MiXCR, storing one row per CDR3 protein. The top ten hold under 20% of the sample, which has roughly 530,000 distinct CDR3 sequences, 15% to 20% seen once. The sample comprised blood. Receptors originate from a woman between 18 and 29 years old with Graves' ophthalmopathy.

This clonotype was seen at least ten times. V gene TRBV3-1 combines with J gene TRBJ1-1; 7 bases fit TRBD1. The CDR3 contains 15 residues. The germline V gene encodes CDR1 LGHDT and CDR2 YNNKEL (reference sequence). V lost 0 bases to trimming and J lost 2 bases; unmatched junction nucleotides: 3. The CDR3 sequence: CASSQDTGANTEAFF. As DNA, the CDR3 is TGTGCCAGCAGCCAAGATACAGGGGCTAACACTGAAGCTTTCTTT.

The chain recombines TRBV19 with TRBJ1-1, with D perhaps TRBD1 (5 bases). Germline lookup yields CDR1 LNHDA and CDR2 SQIVND (reference sequence). The CDR3 runs 15 residues. The V gene lost 4 bases and the J gene lost 5 bases, with 17 bases spanning the gap. In DNA, the CDR3 is TGTGCCAGTAGTACCGCGCCCCCGGGGGGGACTGAAGCTTTCTTT. It specifies CASSTAPPGGTEAFF.

The chain carries TRBV29-1 and TRBJ2-1; D is undetermined. The CDR3 contains 13 residues. The V gene lost 6 bases and the J gene lost 5 bases, with 14 bases spanning the gap. Germline V gives CDR1 SQVTM, CDR2 ANQGSEA. CDR3 residues: CSVVEVLNNEQFF. The CDR3 DNA is TGCAGCGTCGTAGAGGTCCTTAACAATGAGCAGTTCTTC.

The chain couples TRBV28 to TRBJ1-1; D ambiguous. Trimming cost V 3 bases and J 1 base, with 15 bases left between them. Germline V lookup: CDR1 MDHEN, CDR2 SYDVKM. This CDR3 spans 16 amino acids. The CDR3 sequence: CASSFLGGVWNTEAFF. In DNA, the CDR3 is TGTGCCAGCAGTTTTTTAGGCGGTGTTTGGAACACTGAAGCTTTCTTT.

This clonotype turned up a few times. CDR3 amino acids: CASSLDTRPSYNSPLHF. Written as DNA, the CDR3 is TGTGCCAGCAGCTTAGATACCAGACCCTCCTATAATTCACCCCTCCACTTT. The chain has TRBV11-2 and TRBJ1-6, with no clear D. Per the germline V gene, CDR1 is SGHAT and CDR2 is FQNNGV. V lost 0 bases to trimming and J lost 0 bases, with 9 bases between them. The CDR3 consists of 17 residues.

The chain combines TRBV30 with TRBJ2-3; D is unclear. CDR1 GTSNPN and CDR2 SVGIG come from the germline V gene (reference sequence). This CDR3 contains 14 residues. Trimming removed 1 base from V and 0 bases from J, with 8 bases in between. CDR3 nucleotide sequence: TGTGCCTGGAGTGAGGAGCCTAGCACAGATACGCAGTATTTT. Its protein is CAWSEEPSTDTQYF.

This clonotype was found many times. This chain uses TRBV29-1 with TRBJ1-1; 7 bases are shared with TRBD1. V shed 7 bases and J 1 base; nucleotides not matched to a gene: 9. Germline values: CDR1 SQVTM, CDR2 ANQGSEA. The CDR3 covers 14 residues. CDR3 DNA sequence: TGCAGCGCCGGAGGGGGCTACGGGAACACTGAAGCTTTCTTT. It specifies CSAGGGYGNTEAFF.

There are many counts of this clonotype. The chain has TRBV30 and TRBJ2-3, with D possibly called TRBD1 or TRBD2 (5 bases each). The CDR3 covers 12 residues. Trimming removed 8 bases at V and 1 base at J, with 10 bases between. CDR1 is GTSNPN, CDR2 SVGIG, per germline (reference sequence). Here the CDR3 reads CAGDVGTDTQYF. CDR3 sequence (DNA): TGTGCCGGGGACGTTGGCACAGATACGCAGTATTTT.

Points on this clonotype: Since no conserved phenylalanine or tryptophan closes the CDR3, a read error is the likely cause. V is TRBV5-5 and J is TRBJ2-1; TRBD2 might be the D (5 bases). The CDR3 spans 15 residues. Germline V gives CDR1 SGHKS, CDR2 YYEKEE (reference sequence). Trimming cost V 2 bases and J 5 bases, with 14 bases left between them. CDR3 sequence (DNA): TGTGCCAGCAGCTTTATCATGGGAGACCACAATGAGCAGTTCCTC. Its protein is CASSFIMGDHNEQFL.

This clonotype was seen ten or more times. This chain uses TRBV7-9 with TRBJ2-5; TRBD1 or TRBD2 may be the D gene (6 bases each). The CDR3 is made up of 16 amino acids. CDR1 is SEHNR and CDR2 is FQNEAQ in the germline V gene (reference sequence). Trimming cost V 5 bases and J 1 base, with 17 bases left between them. DNA of the CDR3: TGTGCCAGCAGCCCACGAGACGGGGGCATCCAAGAGACCCAGTACTTC. Its protein is CASSPRDGGIQETQYF.

This clonotype was observed many times. The CDR3 reads CSASRQENTEAFF. DNA for the CDR3: TGCAGTGCTAGCCGGCAGGAGAACACTGAAGCTTTCTTT. The chain links TRBV20-1 to TRBJ1-1; D is undetermined. The CDR3 has 13 amino acids. The V end was cut by 3 bases, the J end by 1 base, with 9 bases between. Germline V gene data show CDR1 as DFQATT and CDR2 as SNEGSKA (reference sequence).

The chain couples TRBV7-3 to TRBJ2-3, with 13 bases that match TRBD2. With 5 bases clipped from V and 4 bases from J, the junction kept 21 bases outside the gene matches. The CDR3 consists of 21 residues. Germline assignment: CDR1 SGHTA and CDR2 FQGTGA. CDR3 protein: CASSPLGGGLAGVEKADTQYF. The DNA of the CDR3 is TGTGCCAGCAGCCCCCTCGGGGGTGGACTAGCGGGAGTAGAGAAGGCAGATACGCAGTATTTT. Full variable domain (outside the CDR3, taken from reference TRBV7-3 and TRBJ2-3): GAGVSQTPSNKVTEKGKYVELRCDPISGHTALYWYRQSLGQGPEFLIYFQGTGAADDSGLPNDRFFAVRPEGSVSTLKIQRTERGDSAVYLCASSPLGGGLAGVEKADTQYFGPGTRLTVL.

This chain links TRBV29-1 with TRBJ2-3; 8 nucleotides agree with TRBD1. From germline, CDR1 is SQVTM and CDR2 ANQGSEA. The trim removed 3 bases at V and 4 bases at J, leaving 6 bases unmatched. The CDR3 consists of 14 residues. Here the CDR3 DNA reads TGCAGCGTTGAGGCGGGACAGGTTGCAGATACGCAGTATTTT. Amino acid sequence: CSVEAGQVADTQYF.

As regards this clonotype: The germline gene is not matched at one end of the junction; a read error may be the cause. The chain couples TRBV7-9 to TRBJ2-7; 12 nucleotides align to TRBD2. The CDR3 contains 17 residues. The germline V gene has CDR1 SEHNR and CDR2 FQNEAQ (reference sequence). The CDR3, as DNA: TGTGCCGGCAGCCCAAGACTAGCGGGAGAGGGGGCCTACGAGCAGTACTTC. Amino acids: CAGSPRLAGEGAYEQYF. The variable domain in full, completed from reference TRBV7-9 and TRBJ2-7, reads DTGVSQNPRHKITKRGQNVTFRCDPISEHNRLYWYRQTLGQGPEFLTYFQNEAQLEKSRLLSDRFSAERPKGSFSTLEIQRTEQGDSAMYLCAGSPRLAGEGAYEQYFGPGTRLTVT.

This clonotype appeared many times. The rearrangement uses TRBV7-2 and TRBJ2-1; TRBD2 agrees at 13 bases. V lost 5 bases and J lost 9; bases outside the gene matches: 4. Germline V gene data show CDR1 as SGHTA and CDR2 as FQGNSA. The CDR3 totals 14 residues. DNA for the CDR3: TGTGCCAGCAGCGGGGGACTAGCGGGATCTGAGCAGTTCTTC. Translated: CASSGGLAGSEQFF.

J is TRBJ2-7 and V is TRBV11-2; tentatively, D is TRBD1 or TRBD2 (5 bases each). V lost 8 bases to trimming and J lost 1 base, with 12 bases between them. The length of the CDR3 is 13 residues. The germline gives CDR1 SGHAT, CDR2 FQNNGV. The CDR3 DNA reads as TGTGCCAGCCTTTGGGGCGGGTCCTACGAGCAGTACTTC. Protein: CASLWGGSYEQYF.

The chain uses TRBV6-5 and TRBJ1-5; possibly TRBD1 for D (5 bases). The CDR3 covers 17 residues. The V and J ends lost 2 bases and 9 bases respectively, with 23 bases between them. Germline V CDR1 and CDR2: MNHEY, SVGAGI. The CDR3 region is CASSYGGMSREVGPQHF. CDR3 sequence (DNA): TGTGCCAGCAGTTACGGGGGTATGAGCAGGGAGGTAGGGCCCCAGCATTTT.

The chain employs TRBV27 and TRBJ2-7, with D perhaps TRBD1 (5 bases). With 4 bases removed from V and 5 bases from J, the gap between germline ends came to 9 bases. From germline, CDR1 is MNHEY and CDR2 SMNVEV (reference sequence). This CDR3 is built from 12 residues. The CDR3 DNA follows: TGTGCCAGCAGTTCCCAGGGCCACGAGCAGTACTTC. Its translation: CASSSQGHEQYF.

This clonotype was seen ten or more times. The chain has TRBV6-1 and TRBJ1-1; the D gene is possibly TRBD1 (5 bases). This CDR3 contains 15 residues. The ends were cut back, 6 bases at V and 1 base at J, with 15 bases in the middle. Germline loops: CDR1 MNHNS, CDR2 SASEGT. DNA of the CDR3: TGTGCCAGCAGCTGGGACGGGGAGGAGAACACTGAAGCTTTCTTT. This gives the protein CASSWDGEENTEAFF.

This clonotype was detected only a few times. V is TRBV28 and J is TRBJ2-4; D not certain. V shed 6 bases and J shed 9 bases, with 15 bases lying between them. Per germline, CDR1 MDHEN and CDR2 SYDVKM. The CDR3 has 13 residues. CDR3 region: CASSLPPSAIQYF. The CDR3 DNA follows: TGTGCCAGCAGCCTCCCCCCCAGTGCCATTCAGTACTTC.

This clonotype was seen ten or more times. The chain uses TRBV28 and TRBJ2-2; TRBD2 matches 11 bases. The germline V gene encodes CDR1 MDHEN and CDR2 SYDVKM. Germline trimming cut 5 bases from V and 2 bases from J; bases unmatched to any gene: 4. The CDR3 consists of 16 residues. CDR3 nucleotides: TGTGCCAGCAGTCTCCTAGCGGGGGGCAACACCGGGGAGCTGTTTTTT. Its translation: CASSLLAGGNTGELFF.

The chain joins TRBV7-9 to TRBJ2-5; D is unclear. The V gene lost 4 bases and the J gene lost 5 bases, with 17 bases spanning the gap. This CDR3 is 15 amino acids long. The V gene's germline CDR1 is SEHNR and CDR2 FQNEAQ (reference sequence). This CDR3 is CASSSILGTGETQYF. For the CDR3, the DNA is TGTGCCAGCAGCTCAATTTTAGGAACCGGGGAGACCCAGTACTTC.

V gene TRBV19 combines with J gene TRBJ1-2; D not certain. Trimming cost V 5 bases and J 4 bases, with 11 bases left between them. CDR1 LNHDA and CDR2 SQIVND come from the germline V gene (reference sequence). The CDR3 is 13 residues long. CDR3 sequence reads: CASSWAAVYGYTF. CDR3 in DNA: TGTGCCAGTAGTTGGGCGGCCGTCTATGGCTACACCTTC.

V usage is TRBV2 and J usage is TRBJ1-4; no firm D call. CDR3 length equals 16 residues. V was clipped by 9 bases and J by 0 bases, with 17 bases between them. Looked up from germline, CDR1 is SNHLY and CDR2 is FYNNEI. The CDR3 DNA follows: TGTGCCAGTACGACTTCCGGTGGAGCAACTAATGAAAAACTGTTTTTT. Amino acid sequence: CASTTSGGATNEKLFF.

This clonotype was counted at least ten times. The genes are TRBV29-1 and TRBJ2-5; TRBD1 matches at 11 bases. The CDR3 loop spans 14 amino acids. The V gene end was trimmed by 7 bases and the J gene end by 5 bases; junction bases not matched to a gene: 9. Germline V gives CDR1 SQVTM, CDR2 ANQGSEA. The CDR3: CSASDRGPHETQYF. The CDR3 DNA sequence: TGCAGCGCCTCGGACAGGGGGCCTCATGAGACCCAGTACTTC. The full variable domain, with the rest looked up from reference TRBV29-1 and TRBJ2-5, is SAVISQKPSRDICQRGTSLTIQCQVDSQVTMMFWYRQQPGQSLTLIATANQGSEATYESGFVIDKFPISRPNLTFSTLTVSNMSPEDSSIYLCSASDRGPHETQYFGPGTRLLVL.

This clonotype was picked up many times. CDR3 bases: TGTGCCAGCTCACCGTCACCAGCTAACACTGAAGCTTTCTTT. Encoded protein: CASSPSPANTEAFF. The J gene is TRBJ1-1, the V gene TRBV18; D unclear. V dropped 3 bases and J dropped 2 bases, with 10 bases sitting between them. Germline assignment: CDR1 KGHSH and CDR2 LQKENI. The CDR3 has 14 amino acids. The variable domain in full, with the rest retrieved from reference TRBV18 and TRBJ1-1, is NAGVMQNPRHLVRRRGQEARLRCSPMKGHSHVYWYRQLPEEGLKFMVYLQKENIIDESGMPKERFSAEFPKEGPSILRIQQVVRGDSAAYFCASSPSPANTEAFFGQGTRLTVV.

This clonotype was seen ten or more times. Since a much larger clone is just one base distant, this may be a read error. The chain is built from TRBV7-3 and TRBJ2-2, with D unclear. This CDR3 spans 12 amino acids. Germline CDR1 and CDR2: SGHTA and FQGTGA. The ends were cut back, 1 base at V and 6 bases at J, with 3 bases in the middle. The CDR3 spells CASSLIPGELFF. In DNA form, the CDR3 reads TGTGCCAGCAGCTTAATCCCCGGGGAGCTGTTTTTT.

Ten or more counts support this clonotype. This chain connects TRBV28 to TRBJ1-5; D gene unclear. CDR1 and CDR2 (germline): MDHEN, SYDVKM. The CDR3 is 14 residues long. V lost 3 bases and J lost 6, with 12 bases in between. As DNA, the CDR3 is TGTGCCAGCAGTTTGGCGCGGGAAAGTCAGCCCCAGCATTTT. Residues: CASSLARESQPQHF. The entire variable domain, with the rest obtained from reference TRBV28 and TRBJ1-5, is as follows: DVKVTQSSRYLVKRTGEKVFLECVQDMDHENMFWYRQDPGLGLRLIYFSYDVKMKEKGDIPEGYSVSREKKERFSLILESASTNQTSMYLCASSLARESQPQHFGDGTRLSIL.